Listed here are 23 T cell receptor beta chains from one sample, sequenced in a study of blood T cell repertoires in COVID-19. Method: immunoSEQ multiplex PCR; TCRdb's copy keeps in-frame clones and lacks some. The sample carries about 280,000 clones, roughly 80% recorded once. The sample consisted of PBMCs or T cells enriched from blood (not recorded which). The receptor source for this set is a man aged 35-49 years who had been exposed to COVID-19.

This clone showed up just once. The chain combines TRBV29-1 with TRBJ2-7, with 11 bases aligning to TRBD2. Germline CDR1 and CDR2: SQVTM and ANQGSEA. Trimming took 6 bases from V and 6 from J; bases not matched to a gene: 10. CDR3 size: 14 residues. The CDR3 protein is CSVATSGRISEQYF. The CDR3 DNA reads TGCAGCGTGGCTACTAGCGGGAGAATCTCCGAGCAGTACTTC.

The rearrangement uses TRBV27 and TRBJ2-1; perhaps TRBD2 as D (6 bases). V was clipped by 5 bases and J by 8 bases, with 19 bases between them. CDR3 size: 15 residues. Per the germline V gene, CDR1 is MNHEY and CDR2 is SMNVEV (reference sequence). The CDR3 DNA reads TGTGCCAGCAGTCCCTTAACTAGCCTCAGTTATGAGCAGTTCTTC. Its protein is CASSPLTSLSYEQFF.

This chain connects TRBV19 to TRBJ1-5; a possible D gene is TRBD1 (5 bases). Germline assignment: CDR1 LNHDA and CDR2 SQIVND (reference sequence). V was trimmed by 4 bases and J by 1 base, leaving 14 bases between them. The CDR3 covers 16 residues. Here the CDR3 reads CASSTSSGASNQPQHF. The CDR3 coding sequence is TGTGCCAGTAGTACCTCGAGCGGGGCAAGCAATCAGCCCCAGCATTTT.

CDR3 sequence (DNA): TGTGCCATCAGTGGGGCACCCAATCAGCCCCAGCATTTT. Protein product: CAISGAPNQPQHF. The chain links TRBV10-3 to TRBJ1-5; D call uncertain. Per germline, CDR1 ENHRY and CDR2 SYGVKD. There are 13 residues in the CDR3. The V gene lost 4 bases and the J gene lost 3 bases, with 7 bases spanning the gap.

Comments on this clone: A read error may produce the germline difference seen at one junction end. V is TRBV7-7 and J is TRBJ1-5; no clear D gene. The CDR3 is 15 residues long. Germline assignment: CDR1 SSHAT and CDR2 FNYEAQ (reference sequence). The CDR3, as DNA: TGTGCTAGCAGCTTATCAGTACAACCTAATCAGCCCCAGCATTTT. Amino acid sequence: CASSLSVQPNQPQHF. The full variable domain, rest sourced from reference TRBV7-7 and TRBJ1-5, is GAGVSQSPRYKVTKRGQDVTLRCDPISSHATLYWYQQALGQGPEFLTYFNYEAQPDKSGLPSDRFSAERPEGSISTLTIQRTEQRDSAMYRCASSLSVQPNQPQHFGDGTRLSIL.

The chain couples TRBV24-1 to TRBJ1-2, with a tentative D call TRBD1 (6 bases). CDR3 length: 18 amino acids. Trimming pared 2 bases from V and 4 bases from J, leaving 22 bases between. Germline V gives CDR1 KGHDR, CDR2 SFDVKD. The CDR3 protein is CATSDSRGLTGKAYGYTF. DNA for the CDR3: TGTGCCACCAGTGATTCGCGAGGCCTGACAGGAAAAGCCTATGGCTACACCTTC.

This chain joins TRBV19 and TRBJ1-1, with 8 bases aligning to TRBD1. Germline CDR1 is LNHDA and CDR2 is SQIVND (reference sequence). The CDR3 covers 15 residues. V was pared by 5 bases and J by 3 bases, with 8 bases of the junction left unmatched. CDR3 sequence (DNA): TGTGCCAGTAGTCCCTACCTGGACAGGGACACTGAAGCTTTCTTT. The encoded protein is CASSPYLDRDTEAFF.

The chain has TRBV10-1 and TRBJ2-1; 7 nucleotides agree with TRBD2. Germline trimming cut 3 bases from V and 9 bases from J; bases unmatched to any gene: 8. The CDR3 is 14 amino acids. Germline CDR1 is WNHNN and CDR2 is SYGVQD (reference sequence). CDR3 DNA: TGCGCCAGCAGTGAAGGGCGGGAGTACGGTGAGCAGTTCTTC. Translation gives CASSEGREYGEQFF.

The chain joins TRBV6-5 to TRBJ1-5; D is unresolved. Germline V gene lookup returns CDR1 MNHEY and CDR2 SVGAGI. This CDR3 is built from 14 residues. V was clipped by 0 bases and J by 2 bases, with 5 bases between them. The CDR3 region has the DNA TGTGCCAGCAGTTACTCCGGTGGCAATCAGCCCCAGCATTTT. It codes for CASSYSGGNQPQHF.

J is TRBJ2-1 and V is TRBV5-1, with 8 bases identical to TRBD2. The junction had 5 bases not matched to a gene; V was cut back by 0 bases and J by 3 bases. CDR3 length: 16 residues. Germline values: CDR1 SGHRS, CDR2 YFSETQ. CDR3 in amino acids: CASSLVAGGGYNEQFF. DNA for the CDR3: TGCGCCAGCAGCTTGGTGGCGGGAGGTGGCTACAATGAGCAGTTCTTC. The full variable domain, completed using reference TRBV5-1 and TRBJ2-1, is KAGVTQTPRYLIKTRGQQVTLSCSPISGHRSVSWYQQTPGQGLQFLFEYFSETQRNKGNFPGRFSGRQFSNSRSEMNVSTLELGDSALYLCASSLVAGGGYNEQFFGPGTRLTVL.

The V gene is TRBV27, the J gene TRBJ2-2; 8 nucleotides agree with TRBD1. V was pared by 4 bases and J by 3 bases, with 7 bases of the junction left unmatched. The CDR3 is made up of 16 amino acids. The V gene's germline CDR1 is MNHEY and CDR2 SMNVEV (reference sequence). The CDR3 DNA follows: TGTGCCAGCAGTTGGTACCAGGGGGCCTACACCGGGGAGCTGTTTTTT. This codes for CASSWYQGAYTGELFF.

The rearrangement joins TRBV14 to TRBJ1-1, with a tentative D call TRBD1 (6 bases). The CDR3 is 12 residues long. V was trimmed by 2 bases and J by 8 bases, leaving 9 bases between them. Germline CDR1 reads SGHDN; CDR2 reads FVKESK. In DNA form, the CDR3 reads TGTGCCAGCAGCCAACAAAGGGGGGAAGCTTTCTTT. Amino acids: CASSQQRGEAFF.

The rearrangement links TRBV5-1 to TRBJ2-3; possibly TRBD1 for D (6 bases). Per germline, CDR1 SGHRS and CDR2 YFSETQ. This CDR3 is built from 15 residues. The ends were cut back, 5 bases at V and 1 base at J, with 14 bases in the middle. CDR3 nucleotides: TGCGCCAGCAGACAGGGAAGCACGGGCACAGATACGCAGTATTTT. Translated, it gives CASRQGSTGTDTQYF.

The chain recombines TRBV11-3 with TRBJ2-3; D call uncertain. V dropped 3 bases and J dropped 2 bases, with 3 bases sitting between them. The CDR3 consists of 12 residues. The germline V gene encodes CDR1 SGHNT and CDR2 YENEEA. The CDR3 nucleotides read TGTGCCAGCAGCTTTAACACAGATACGCAGTATTTT. It codes for CASSFNTDTQYF.

In its sample, this clone was seen once. The chain combines TRBV5-1 with TRBJ2-7; possible D gene TRBD2, 6 bases. There are 16 residues in the CDR3. The V gene lost 1 base and the J gene lost 3 bases, with 17 bases spanning the gap. Germline V gene data show CDR1 as SGHRS and CDR2 as YFSETQ. Here the CDR3 reads CASSLSFRAGIYEQYF. In DNA form, the CDR3 reads TGCGCCAGCAGCTTGTCGTTTAGGGCGGGGATCTACGAGCAGTACTTC.

The chain links TRBV7-8 to TRBJ1-1; D gene unclear. There are 19 residues in the CDR3. Trimming removed 3 bases at V and 0 bases at J, with 23 bases between. CDR1 is SGHVS, CDR2 FQNEAQ, per germline. The CDR3 loop is CASSFNPGLTERMNTEAFF. CDR3 nucleotide sequence: TGTGCCAGCAGCTTCAACCCCGGACTCACGGAACGTATGAACACTGAAGCTTTCTTT.

The genes are TRBV24-1 and TRBJ2-7; no firm D call. The CDR3 has 12 residues. The germline V gene encodes CDR1 KGHDR and CDR2 SFDVKD. Trimming left V 5 bases short and J 3 bases short, with 7 bases between. The CDR3: CATSGPDYEQYF. The CDR3, as DNA: TGTGCCACCAGTGGGCCCGACTACGAGCAGTACTTC.

The chain couples TRBV21-1 to TRBJ1-5; the table calls TRBD1, which could not be checked here. TRBV21-1 is listed as a pseudogene. The CDR3 has 14 amino acids. The CDR3 bases are TGTGCCAGCAGCGGCAACACCGGCAATCAGCCCCAGCATTTT. It encodes CASSGNTGNQPQHF.

The chain employs TRBV30 and TRBJ2-2; the D gene is possibly TRBD1 (6 bases). Germline V gene sequence: CDR1 GTSNPN, CDR2 SVGIG (reference sequence). Trimming took off 3 bases at V and 4 bases at J, with 9 bases between the two ends. The length of the CDR3 is 13 residues. The chain's CDR3 is CAWRGARTGELFF. In DNA form, the CDR3 reads TGTGCCTGGAGGGGGGCGCGCACCGGGGAGCTGTTTTTT. Based on the CDR3 plus reference TRBV30 and TRBJ2-2, the full variable domain is SQTIHQWPATLVQPVGSPLSLECTVEGTSNPNLYWYRQAAGRGLQLLFYSVGIGQISSEVPQNLSASRPQDRQFILSSKKLLLSDSGFYLCAWRGARTGELFFGEGSRLTVL.

The rearrangement links TRBV29-1 to TRBJ1-3, with 10 bases aligning to TRBD1. Germline loops: CDR1 SQVTM, CDR2 ANQGSEA. The ends lost 6 bases at V and 2 bases at J; junction bases unmatched: 4. CDR3 size: 14 residues. The CDR3, as DNA: TGCAGCGTATTAGGACAGGGGGCTGGAAACACCATATATTTT. Translated: CSVLGQGAGNTIYF.

The gene calls are TRBV12-5 and TRBJ2-3; TRBD2 agrees at 9 bases. This CDR3 is built from 19 residues. With V trimmed by 8 bases and J by 1 base, 19 bases remained unmatched. Germline V gene sequence: CDR1 LGHNT, CDR2 FRNRAP. CDR3 sequence reads: CASLTSGTSTNSGTDTQYF. For the CDR3, the DNA is TGTGCTAGTCTGACCTCCGGGACTAGCACTAACTCTGGCACAGATACGCAGTATTTT.

The J gene is TRBJ2-7, the V gene TRBV2, with D unresolved. The CDR3 consists of 12 residues. The V end lost 7 bases, the J end lost 0 bases, and 7 bases lay between the germline ends. Germline V gene sequence: CDR1 SNHLY, CDR2 FYNNEI. CDR3 sequence reads: CASTGSSYEQYF. The CDR3 bases are TGTGCCAGCACAGGAAGCTCCTACGAGCAGTACTTC.

V and J are TRBV19 and TRBJ2-5, with 10 bases matching TRBD2. The CDR3 contains 14 residues. Germline values: CDR1 LNHDA, CDR2 SQIVND (reference sequence). Trimming at V came to 1 base and at J to 5 bases, leaving 1 base not matched to a gene. DNA of the CDR3: TGTGCCAGTAGTATAGGGGGACTAGCGGAGACCCAGTACTTC. Its protein product is CASSIGGLAETQYF.